This T cell receptor beta chain was profiled in a study of T cell clonotyping in hematopoietic cell transplantation. Trimming removed 4 bases from V and 7 bases from J, with 14 bases in between. Germline CDR1 SGHRS, CDR2 YFSETQ. The CDR3 is 13 residues long. The data were produced by immunoSEQ multiplex PCR, yet TCRdb's version contains in-frame clones alone and is incomplete. This sample has 1,500 to 2,000 clones; 78% occur once, and the top ten carry 25% to 35%. The sample holds a few counts of this clone. This sequence originates from a male patient aged 60 to 75 who had an allogeneic stem cell transplant, so the T cells may come from the graft donor. Some clones in this sample may be carry-over from other donors' samples. The specimen was PBMCs, collected 30 days after allogeneic stem cell transplant. The gene calls are TRBV5-1 and TRBJ1-1; tentatively, D is TRBD1 (6 bases). The CDR3 coding sequence is TGCGCCAGCAGCCTGACAGGCCTCGATGAAGCTTTCTTT. It is translated as CASSLTGLDEAFF.